This TCR beta chain appears in the sequencing data of a study of control samples from healthy donors and cancer patients. Trimming left V 4 bases short and J 1 base short, with 16 bases between. CDR3 length: 16 residues. CDR1 and CDR2 from the germline V gene are MGHRA and YSYEKL. Clones were sequenced by immunoSEQ multiplex PCR, and TCRdb holds only the in-frame ones, with some missing. Of approximately 120,000 clones listed, more than 85% were seen once; the top ten hold roughly 18%. This receptor was identified in a woman aged 45-59 years in good health. The sequenced sample consisted of blood. The chain uses TRBV4-1 and TRBJ2-5; D is uncertain. CDR3 residues: CASSLLATLFQETQYF. CDR3 in DNA: TGCGCCAGCAGCCTTTTAGCTACCCTATTCCAAGAGACCCAGTACTTC.